A single sample is the source of the 9 T cell receptor beta chains below, sequenced in a study of T cell repertoires in aging, cancer and after chemotherapy. Multiplex touch-down PCR with TRB-A/B primers amplified rearranged V-D-J TRB sequences. TCRdb called the multiplex PCR reads again in MiXCR, with one record for every CDR3 protein. Here the sample spans about 10,000 distinct CDR3 sequences, 20% to 30% being singletons. The template was genomic DNA from peripheral blood, not RNA. Input material: blood. The receptors come from a human donor in good health.

This clonotype is deemed medium-sized (0.01 to 0.1%). The V call is TRBV6-2 or TRBV6-3, the J call TRBJ2-5; D unresolved. CDR3 length equals 13 residues. CDR1 is MNHEY, CDR2 SVGEGT, per germline. Trimming stripped 2 bases from V and 2 bases from J, with 6 bases between. The CDR3 DNA follows: TGTGCCAGCAGTTACGGCGGACAAGAGACCCAGTACTTC. Translation: CASSYGGQETQYF.

This clonotype appeared a few times. V usage is TRBV4-1 and J usage is TRBJ2-2; 7 positions match TRBD1. Germline V gene data show CDR1 as MGHRA and CDR2 as YSYEKL. The length of the CDR3 is 16 residues. V lost 1 base to trimming and J lost 3 bases; unmatched junction nucleotides: 5. The CDR3, as DNA: TGCGCCAGCAGCCAAGGACAGGGCCGGTACACCGGGGAGCTGTTTTTT. This sequence encodes CASSQGQGRYTGELFF.

CDR3 protein: CASSQDRLARDEQFF. Here the CDR3 DNA reads TGCGCCAGCAGCCAAGATCGACTAGCGCGTGATGAGCAGTTCTTC. The V gene is TRBV4-3, the J gene TRBJ2-1, with TRBD2 matching over 8 bases. Germline-derived CDR1 and CDR2 are LGHNA and YSLEER. V trimming: 0 bases; J trimming: 8 bases; junction bases outside the gene matches: 6. CDR3 length: 15 amino acids.

This clonotype is categorized as medium-sized. CDR3 nucleotide sequence: TGTGCCTGTCGACAGGGATCCTACGAGCAGTACTTC. Encoded protein: CACRQGSYEQYF. The chain combines TRBV30 with TRBJ2-7; the match to TRBD1 covers 7 bases. CDR1 GTSNPN and CDR2 SVGIG come from the germline V gene (reference sequence). The CDR3 is 12 amino acids. The V and J ends lost 6 bases and 1 base, in that order; junction bases with no gene match: 3. Using reference TRBV30 and TRBJ2-7 for the parts outside the CDR3, the full variable domain is SQTIHQWPATLVQPVGSPLSLECTVEGTSNPNLYWYRQAAGRGLQLLFYSVGIGQISSEVPQNLSASRPQDRQFILSSKKLLLSDSGFYLCACRQGSYEQYFGPGTRLTVT.

To note about this clonotype: A much larger clone differs from this one at a single base, so this may be a read error. The chain carries TRBV27 and TRBJ1-6; TRBD1 is a possible D gene (5 bases). Germline assignment: CDR1 MNHEY and CDR2 SMNVEV (reference sequence). Trimming removed 5 bases at V and 13 bases at J, with 12 bases between. This CDR3 has 12 amino acids. The DNA for the CDR3 is TGTGCCAGCAGTGGGGGGTGTATGCCCCTCCACTTT. Its translation is CASSGGCMPLHF.

This clonotype counts as medium-sized. The J gene is TRBJ1-6, the V gene TRBV6-1, with D unresolved. This CDR3 is 16 amino acids long. V was pared by 7 bases and J by 10 bases, with 23 bases between. The germline gives CDR1 MNHNS, CDR2 SASEGT. CDR3 sequence reads: CASTDGRRLTDSPLHF. Here the CDR3 DNA reads TGTGCCAGCACCGATGGAAGGCGGTTAACGGACTCACCCCTCCACTTT.

Of note for this clonotype: The junction departs from the called germline gene at one end, perhaps through a read error. The CDR3 loop reads CATSVLGGVAKNIQYF. The CDR3 DNA is TGTGCCACCAGTGTTCTCGGGGGGGTAGCCAAAAACATTCAGTACTTC. This chain joins TRBV27 and TRBJ2-4, with 8 bases matching TRBD2. This CDR3 contains 16 residues. The germline gives CDR1 MNHEY, CDR2 SMNVEV (reference sequence).

By sample share, this clonotype is medium-sized. CDR3: CAYGRSREQFF. The CDR3 bases are TGTGCCTACGGGCGGAGCAGGGAACAGTTCTTC. The rearrangement links TRBV30 to TRBJ2-1, with D possibly matching TRBD1 (5 bases). Germline CDR1 reads GTSNPN; CDR2 reads SVGIG (reference sequence). The CDR3 is 11 residues long. V lost 7 bases to trimming and J lost 13 bases, with 17 bases between them.

This clonotype was observed a handful of times. The chain recombines TRBV7-2 with TRBJ2-2; TRBD2 is a possible D gene (5 bases). Trimming took off 4 bases at V and 4 bases at J, with 7 bases between the two ends. This CDR3 spans 13 amino acids. Germline lookup yields CDR1 SGHTA and CDR2 FQGNSA. Here the CDR3 reads CASSSRGTGELFF. DNA for the CDR3: TGTGCCAGCAGCTCACGGGGCACCGGGGAGCTGTTTTTT.